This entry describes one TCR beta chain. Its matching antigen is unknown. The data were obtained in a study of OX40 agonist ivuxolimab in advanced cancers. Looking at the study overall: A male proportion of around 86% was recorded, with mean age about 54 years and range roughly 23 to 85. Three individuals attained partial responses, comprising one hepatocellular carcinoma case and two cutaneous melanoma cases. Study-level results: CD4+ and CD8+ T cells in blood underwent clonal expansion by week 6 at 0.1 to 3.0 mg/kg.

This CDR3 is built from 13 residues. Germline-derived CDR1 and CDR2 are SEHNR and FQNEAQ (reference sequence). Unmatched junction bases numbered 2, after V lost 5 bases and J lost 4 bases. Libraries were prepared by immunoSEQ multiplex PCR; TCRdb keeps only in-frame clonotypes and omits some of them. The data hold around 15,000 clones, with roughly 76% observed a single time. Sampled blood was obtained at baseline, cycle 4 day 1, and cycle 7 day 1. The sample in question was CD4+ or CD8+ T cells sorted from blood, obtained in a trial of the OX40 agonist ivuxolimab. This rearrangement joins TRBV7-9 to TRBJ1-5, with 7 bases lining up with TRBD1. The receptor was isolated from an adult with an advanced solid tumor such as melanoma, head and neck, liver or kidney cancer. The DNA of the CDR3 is TGTGCCAGCAGCAAGACAGGGAATCAGCCCCAGCATTTT. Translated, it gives CASSKTGNQPQHF.